This TCR beta chain was obtained from a study of CD8+ T cells in alopecia areata. Study summary: The drug, oral tofacitinib, was given to treated patients at 5 to 10 mg twice daily.

This clone was picked up a small number of times. The sequencing template was cDNA reverse transcribed from extracted RNA. This table comes from immunoSEQ multiplex PCR, and its TCRdb copy is limited to in-frame clones, with some not included. The data show more than 95,000 clones, roughly two fifths seen once. The CDR3 length is 17 residues. V dropped 0 bases and J dropped 4; count of bases not matched to a gene: 7. Per germline, CDR1 LGHNA and CDR2 YSLEER. This receptor was obtained from a human donor with alopecia areata. Sequencing was done on a sample of CD4+ T cells sorted from blood. The chain employs TRBV4-3 and TRBJ2-1; 9 bases map to TRBD1. CDR3 nucleotides: TGCGCCAGCAGCCAAGATTGGGACAGGGTTTATTACAATGAGCAGTTCTTC. The encoded protein is CASSQDWDRVYYNEQFF.